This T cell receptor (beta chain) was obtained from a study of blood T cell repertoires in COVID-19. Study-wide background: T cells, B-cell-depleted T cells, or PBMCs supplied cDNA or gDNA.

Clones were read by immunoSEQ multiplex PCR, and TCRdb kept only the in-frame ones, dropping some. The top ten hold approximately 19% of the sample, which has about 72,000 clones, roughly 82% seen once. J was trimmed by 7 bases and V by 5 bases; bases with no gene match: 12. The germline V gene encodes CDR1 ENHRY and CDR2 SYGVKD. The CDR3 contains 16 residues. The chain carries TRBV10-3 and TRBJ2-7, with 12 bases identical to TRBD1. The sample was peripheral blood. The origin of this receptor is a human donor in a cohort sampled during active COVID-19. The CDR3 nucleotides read TGTGCCATCAGTTCCGTTCCGGGACAGGGGGCTGGTGAGCAGTACTTC. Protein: CAISSVPGQGAGEQYF.